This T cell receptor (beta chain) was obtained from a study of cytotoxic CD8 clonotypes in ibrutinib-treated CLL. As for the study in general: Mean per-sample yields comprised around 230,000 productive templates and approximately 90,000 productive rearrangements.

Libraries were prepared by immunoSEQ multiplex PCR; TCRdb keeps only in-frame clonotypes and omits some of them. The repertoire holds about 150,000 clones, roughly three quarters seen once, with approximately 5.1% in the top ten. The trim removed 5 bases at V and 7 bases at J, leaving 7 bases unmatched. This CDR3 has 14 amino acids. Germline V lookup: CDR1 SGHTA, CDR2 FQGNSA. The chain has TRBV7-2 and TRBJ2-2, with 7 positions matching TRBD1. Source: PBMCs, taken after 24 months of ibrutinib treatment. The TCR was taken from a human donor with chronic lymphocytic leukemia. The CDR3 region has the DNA TGTGCCAGCAGCCGCACAGGGGCCAGCGGGGAGCTGTTTTTT. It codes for CASSRTGASGELFF. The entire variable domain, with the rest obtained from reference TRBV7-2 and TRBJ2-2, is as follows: GAGVSQSPSNKVTEKGKDVELRCDPISGHTALYWYRQSLGQGLEFLIYFQGNSAPDKSGLPSDRFSAERTGGSVSTLTIQRTQQEDSAVYLCASSRTGASGELFFGEGSRLTVL.